These T cell receptor beta chains were read from a single sample in a study of blood T cell repertoires in COVID-19. Method: immunoSEQ multiplex PCR; TCRdb's copy keeps in-frame clones and lacks some. The sample records 150,000 to 200,000 clones, 74% being singletons. Sequencing used peripheral blood. These receptors were collected from an elderly woman with acute or convalescent COVID-19. CDR3s include the opening cysteine and the closing phenylalanine or tryptophan. The D gene is left open where the match is weak. Rows may omit the clone size; those that give it use once, few, many or a size class.

TRBV9	NA	TRBJ2-1	few	TGTGCCAGCAGCGTAGCGGGCGGGCCTGACTCCAATGAGCAGTTCTTC	CASSVAGGPDSNEQFF
TRBV5-1	NA	TRBJ2-7	NA	TGCGCCAGCAGCACAGGACAGAGCTCCTACGAGCAGTACTTC	CASSTGQSSYEQYF
TRBV6-5	NA	TRBJ1-1	NA	TGTGCCAGCAGTTACGACGTCCGGGGTGAAGCTTTCTTT	CASSYDVRGEAFF
TRBV11-3	TRBD1	TRBJ2-1	NA	TGTGCCAGCAGCCATGGGACAGGGTTCTACAATGAGCAGTTCTTC	CASSHGTGFYNEQFF
TRBV2	TRBD1	TRBJ1-5	NA	TGTGCCAGCAGTTTCGACCGGGACAGGTACAATCAGCCCCAGCATTTT	CASSFDRDRYNQPQHF
TRBV10-2	NA	TRBJ2-5	NA	TGCGCCACCAAGGAAGGGGGAGAGACCCAGTACTTC	CATKEGGETQYF
TRBV30	NA	TRBJ2-7	NA	TGTGCCTGGAGTGGGCTCGAGGGCTACGAGCAGTACTTC	CAWSGLEGYEQYF
TRBV5-1	TRBD2	TRBJ2-2	NA	TGCGCCAGCAGCGAGGGACTAGCGGGAGCAATCGGGGAGCTGTTTTTT	CASSEGLAGAIGELFF
TRBV30	NA	TRBJ1-2	NA	TGTGCCTGGAATGCAGGGGCGGCCTATGGCTACACCTTC	CAWNAGAAYGYTF
TRBV19	NA	TRBJ2-2	NA	TGTGCCAGTAGTATGAGACGGAGGAGAGACACCGGGGAGCTGTTTTTT	CASSMRRRRDTGELFF
TRBV19	NA	TRBJ2-4	NA	TGTGCCAGCGCCCAGACTGTAGCCAAAAACATTCAGTACTTC	CASAQTVAKNIQYF
TRBV4-1	TRBD1	TRBJ1-4	few	TGCGCCAGCAGCCAGCTTCTTAGGGGGCATTGGGAAAAACTGTTTTTT	CASSQLLRGHWEKLFF
TRBV19	TRBD2	TRBJ2-1	NA	TGTGCCAGTAGTATAGACCGGACTAGCGGGGGTCCTTTGTACAATGAGCAGTTCTTC	CASSIDRTSGGPLYNEQFF
TRBV2	NA	TRBJ1-1	NA	TGTGCCAGCAGCGCGGAAGCGCGCACTGAAGCTTTCTTT	CASSAEARTEAFF
TRBV5-1	NA	TRBJ2-5	few	TGCGCCAGCAGCTTCAACCCAAACGATCATAGTGCCCAAGAGACCCAGTACTTC	CASSFNPNDHSAQETQYF